This TCR beta chain was captured by sequencing in a study of T cells expressing NK-cell markers. With regard to this clonotype: Its cognate antigen is unknown.

TCRdb re-called the 5' RACE reads and catalogs CDR3 proteins one per entry, DNA excluded. This repertoire comprises 200,000 to 300,000 distinct CDR3 sequences; its ten largest clones make up about 0.4%. This CDR3 is 15 amino acids long. Germline V CDR1 and CDR2: SGHRS, YFSETQ. Overall study findings and caveats: These clonotypes also led the CD3+CD56-NKG2C+ fraction in a handful of donors.

Sequencing was performed on blood T cells: a sorted CD56 or NKG2C T cell subset, CD4+ or CD8+ T cells, or bulk PBMC T cells (not recorded which). This receptor was identified in a young man in good health. The V and J genes are TRBV5-1 and TRBJ2-5; with no DNA, the TCRdb D assignment of TRBD2 cannot be verified. The CDR3 sequence is CASSLGLAYQETQYF.